Shown below are 24 T cell receptor beta chains from a single sample sequenced in a study of T cell repertoires in cytomegalovirus infection. TCRdb ran MiXCR on the reads and lists one entry per CDR3 protein. The table includes about 490,000 distinct CDR3 sequences, about 15% detected once. The sequenced sample consisted of CD8+ T cells from PBMCs. The receptors were gathered from a human donor in good health (CMV status not recorded). Some clones in this sample may be carry-over from other donors' samples.

The chain combines TRBV30 with TRBJ2-1; TRBD2 matches at 11 bases. The germline gives CDR1 GTSNPN, CDR2 SVGIG (reference sequence). The CDR3 covers 15 residues. V was clipped by 1 base and J by 4 bases; unmatched bases: 3. Written as DNA, the CDR3 is TGTGCCTGGAGTGCGGGGACTAGCGGTTACAATGAGCAGTTCTTC. Amino acids: CAWSAGTSGYNEQFF.

This clonotype was observed a handful of times. The V and J genes are TRBV6-5 and TRBJ2-3; 11 bases match TRBD2. From germline, CDR1 is MNHEY and CDR2 SVGAGI. This CDR3 has 17 amino acids. J was trimmed by 3 bases and V by 4 bases; bases with no gene match: 9. In DNA, the CDR3 is TGTGCCAGCAGTTTAGCGGGAGGGCCATGGTTGACAGATACGCAGTATTTT. Its protein product is CASSLAGGPWLTDTQYF.

The table lists this clonotype with many counts. The chain is built from TRBV7-9 and TRBJ2-2; TRBD2 might be the D (6 bases). The CDR3 is made up of 16 amino acids. V was cut by 0 bases and J by 1 base, with 9 bases left in between. Germline V gene sequence: CDR1 SEHNR, CDR2 FQNEAQ (reference sequence). This CDR3 is CASSLAEGKNTGELFF. DNA of the CDR3: TGTGCCAGCAGCTTAGCGGAGGGGAAGAACACCGGGGAGCTGTTTTTT.

Ten or more counts support this clonotype. This rearrangement joins TRBV2 to TRBJ2-1; 8 nucleotides match TRBD2. CDR1 is SNHLY and CDR2 is FYNNEI in the germline V gene. V was pared by 3 bases and J by 0 bases, with 7 bases of the junction left unmatched. The CDR3 sequence is 17 residues long. CDR3 protein: CASSEARLAFSYNEQFF. CDR3 bases: TGTGCCAGCAGTGAGGCGCGACTAGCGTTCTCCTACAATGAGCAGTTCTTC. Full variable domain (rest looked up from reference TRBV2 and TRBJ2-1): EPEVTQTPSHQVTQMGQEVILRCVPISNHLYFYWYRQILGQKVEFLVSFYNNEISEKSEIFDDQFSVERPDGSNFTLKIRSTKLEDSAMYFCASSEARLAFSYNEQFFGPGTRLTVL.

This clonotype was counted many times. CDR3 residues: CASSLNVGLANEQYF. CDR3 in DNA: TGTGCCAGCAGCTTAAATGTGGGACTAGCGAACGAGCAGTACTTC. This chain connects TRBV7-3 to TRBJ2-7; 10 nucleotides agree with TRBD2. Trimming removed 1 base from V and 5 bases from J; junction bases left unmatched: 5. Germline V gene lookup returns CDR1 SGHTA and CDR2 FQGTGA. This CDR3 contains 15 residues.

This chain joins TRBV13 and TRBJ1-2; D gene unclear. Germline lookup yields CDR1 PRHDT and CDR2 FYEKMQ (reference sequence). This CDR3 region has 14 residues. The V end was cut by 5 bases, the J end by 5 bases, with 15 bases between. In DNA form, the CDR3 reads TGTGCCAGCAGCAGGATCGGGCAGATTTATGGCTACACCTTC. Its translation: CASSRIGQIYGYTF.

The gene calls are TRBV3-1 and TRBJ2-7; D is possibly TRBD1 or TRBD2 (5 bases each). Germline loops: CDR1 LGHDT, CDR2 YNNKEL (reference sequence). Trimming left V 3 bases short and J 4 bases short, with 16 bases between. The CDR3 extends over 15 amino acids. The CDR3 DNA follows: TGTGCCAGCAGCCACCCCCAGAGGGGAAGTTACGAGCAGTACTTC. Protein: CASSHPQRGSYEQYF.

The CDR3 DNA reads as TGTGCCAGCAGCCATAAGACAGGGTACGGCGGCTACACCTTC. Its translation: CASSHKTGYGGYTF. The chain carries TRBV7-9 and TRBJ1-2, with TRBD1 matching over 7 bases. Germline assignment: CDR1 SEHNR and CDR2 FQNEAQ (reference sequence). The CDR3 is 14 residues long. V shed 5 bases and J 8 bases; nucleotides not matched to a gene: 11.

In its sample, this clonotype was seen many times. V gene TRBV6-1 combines with J gene TRBJ2-3, with TRBD2 as a possible D gene (5 bases). The V gene's germline CDR1 is MNHNS and CDR2 SASEGT. CDR3 length: 15 residues. Deletions cut 1 base from V and 3 bases from J, with 11 bases between. CDR3 sequence: CASSEEVALTDTQYF. CDR3 sequence (DNA): TGTGCCAGCAGTGAAGAGGTAGCGCTTACAGATACGCAGTATTTT.

This clonotype was recorded many times. The chain recombines TRBV14 with TRBJ2-1, with unresolved D. This CDR3 comprises 16 residues. Between the trimmed V and J ends, which lost 0 bases and 2 bases, there was a span of 11 bases. Germline V gene lookup returns CDR1 SGHDN and CDR2 FVKESK. The CDR3 coding sequence is TGTGCCAGCAGCCAAGATCCCGAGCCCCCCTACAATGAGCAGTTCTTC. This codes for CASSQDPEPPYNEQFF.

In its sample, this clonotype was seen a few times. V usage is TRBV5-4 and J usage is TRBJ1-2; D gene unclear. The CDR3 contains 17 residues. Germline assignment: CDR1 SGHNT and CDR2 YYREEE (reference sequence). Trimming cost V 0 bases and J 5 bases, with 20 bases left between them. CDR3 region: CASSLEFGYGSIYGYTF. CDR3 nucleotides: TGTGCCAGCAGCTTGGAGTTTGGTTATGGGTCTATTTATGGCTACACCTTC. Supplemented by reference TRBV5-4 and TRBJ1-2, the full variable domain reads ETGVTQSPTHLIKTRGQQVTLRCSSQSGHNTVSWYQQALGQGPQFIFQYYREEENGRGNFPPRFSGLQFPNYSSELNVNALELDDSALYLCASSLEFGYGSIYGYTFGSGTRLTVV.

The J gene is TRBJ2-1, the V gene TRBV5-6; D tentatively fits TRBD1 or TRBD2 (5 bases each). Trimming removed 0 bases from V and 10 bases from J, with 11 bases in between. In germline, CDR1 is SGHDT, CDR2 YYEEEE. The CDR3 consists of 13 residues. CDR3 nucleotides: TGTGCCAGCAGCTTGGAGGGACCCGGGGAGCAGTTCTTC. Translated: CASSLEGPGEQFF.

Note on this clonotype: A much larger clone lies a single base off, so this may be a read error. This sequence joins TRBV27 and TRBJ1-1; tentatively, D is TRBD1 (5 bases). The germline V gene has CDR1 MNHEY and CDR2 SMNVEV (reference sequence). Trimming removed 2 bases from V and 1 base from J, with 8 bases in between. This CDR3 contains 14 residues. This CDR3 is CASSLPGKNTEAFF. The CDR3 DNA is TGTGCCAGCAGTTTACCAGGGAAGAACACTGAAGCTTTCTTT.

This clonotype was seen at least ten times. This chain links TRBV12-3 or TRBV12-4 with TRBJ1-5; 9 bases are shared with TRBD1. V lost 6 bases to trimming and J lost 7 bases; unmatched junction nucleotides: 1. This CDR3 has 12 amino acids. The chain's CDR3 is CASRQGAQPQHF. CDR3 nucleotide sequence: TGTGCCAGCAGACAGGGGGCCCAGCCCCAGCATTTT.

This clonotype has a count of ten or more. The gene calls are TRBV7-9 and TRBJ2-1, with D uncertain. This CDR3 region has 17 residues. The V end lost 5 bases, the J end lost 0 bases, and 17 bases lay between the germline ends. In germline, CDR1 is SEHNR, CDR2 FQNEAQ (reference sequence). CDR3 in amino acids: CASSPPKASSSYNEQFF. In nucleotides, the CDR3 is TGTGCCAGCAGCCCTCCGAAAGCGTCTAGCTCCTACAATGAGCAGTTCTTC.

This clonotype has only a few counts. V is TRBV20-1 and J is TRBJ1-2; D call uncertain. V was trimmed by 0 bases and J by 7 bases, leaving 15 bases between them. CDR1 is DFQATT, CDR2 SNEGSKA, per germline (reference sequence). The CDR3 runs 14 residues. CDR3: CSARDLGQASGYTF. For the CDR3, the DNA is TGCAGTGCTAGAGATCTCGGGCAGGCAAGTGGCTACACCTTC.

V and J are TRBV28 and TRBJ1-5, with D possibly being TRBD1 (6 bases). This CDR3 has 15 residues. Trimming cost V 3 bases and J 3 bases, with 12 bases left between them. In germline, CDR1 is MDHEN, CDR2 SYDVKM. The CDR3 is CASSFLDSLNQPQHF. The CDR3 bases are TGTGCCAGCAGTTTCCTGGACAGCCTCAATCAGCCCCAGCATTTT.

This clonotype was counted many times. J is TRBJ2-7 and V is TRBV7-9; TRBD2 matches 7 bases. V was clipped by 6 bases and J by 0 bases; unmatched bases: 11. The CDR3 consists of 16 residues. Germline CDR1 is SEHNR and CDR2 is FQNEAQ (reference sequence). The CDR3 is CASSLIAGASSYEQYF. The CDR3 bases are TGTGCCAGCAGTCTAATAGCGGGTGCTAGCTCCTACGAGCAGTACTTC.

The genes are TRBV28 and TRBJ2-7, with D uncertain. The CDR3 contains 12 residues. In germline, CDR1 is MDHEN, CDR2 SYDVKM. The V gene lost 4 bases and the J gene lost 4 bases, with 8 bases spanning the gap. CDR3 sequence reads: CASSCPGYEQYF. The DNA for the CDR3 is TGTGCCAGCAGTTGCCCCGGGTACGAGCAGTACTTC. Full variable domain (outside the CDR3, taken from reference TRBV28 and TRBJ2-7): DVKVTQSSRYLVKRTGEKVFLECVQDMDHENMFWYRQDPGLGLRLIYFSYDVKMKEKGDIPEGYSVSREKKERFSLILESASTNQTSMYLCASSCPGYEQYFGPGTRLTVT.

This clonotype was recorded at least ten times. The chain couples TRBV6-6 to TRBJ2-7, with 8 bases that match TRBD2. CDR1 is MNHNY and CDR2 is SVGAGI in the germline V gene (reference sequence). The CDR3 extends over 14 amino acids. Trimming removed 2 bases from V and 3 bases from J; junction bases left unmatched: 3. This chain's CDR3 is CASSYRLAGYEQYF. CDR3 DNA sequence: TGTGCCAGCAGTTACAGGCTAGCGGGCTACGAGCAGTACTTC.

At least ten counts were recorded for this clonotype. V usage is TRBV11-2 and J usage is TRBJ1-1, with TRBD1 identical over 7 bases. Looked up from germline, CDR1 is SGHAT and CDR2 is FQNNGV. The trim removed 2 bases at V and 4 bases at J, leaving 4 bases unmatched. The CDR3 is 14 amino acids. In DNA form, the CDR3 reads TGTGCCAGCAGCTTACAGGGGGGGAGCACTGAAGCTTTCTTT. It specifies CASSLQGGSTEAFF.

As for this clonotype: Since a much larger clone is just one base distant, this may be a read error. The J gene is TRBJ1-6, the V gene TRBV5-1; D may be TRBD1 (5 bases). This CDR3 is built from 16 residues. Germline values: CDR1 SGHRS, CDR2 YFSETQ. This chain's CDR3 is CASSLAPADNNLPLHF. CDR3 nucleotides: TGCGCCAGCAGCTTGGCCCCAGCGGACAATAATTTACCCCTCCACTTT.

This clonotype was seen only a few times. The V gene is TRBV27, the J gene TRBJ2-2, with D unclear. Germline CDR1 and CDR2: MNHEY and SMNVEV (reference sequence). CDR3 size: 14 residues. The ends were cut back, 3 bases at V and 6 bases at J, with 11 bases in the middle. The chain's CDR3 is CASSFPPFAGELFF. The CDR3 region has the DNA TGTGCCAGCAGTTTCCCCCCTTTCGCCGGGGAGCTGTTTTTT.

This clonotype came up a few times. V gene TRBV25-1 combines with J gene TRBJ1-1; D not resolved. The ends were cut back, 0 bases at V and 1 base at J, with 6 bases in the middle. CDR1 and CDR2 from the germline V gene are MGHDK and SYGVNS. The CDR3 runs 14 residues. The CDR3 DNA follows: TGTGCCAGCAGTGAATATTGGGGGAACACTGAAGCTTTCTTT. It specifies CASSEYWGNTEAFF.